A single sample gave rise to the 26 T cell receptor beta chains below, sequenced in a study of T cell changes during pregnancy in multiple sclerosis. Libraries were prepared by immunoSEQ multiplex PCR; TCRdb keeps only in-frame clonotypes and omits some of them. The table has 90,000 to 150,000 clones, approximately 95% seen once. The sample was peripheral blood, taken before pregnancy. These receptors all come from a female donor with multiple sclerosis, enrolled in a pregnancy study.

The V and J genes are TRBV9 and TRBJ1-1, with D unresolved. CDR1 SGDLS and CDR2 YYNGEE come from the germline V gene. The length of the CDR3 is 15 residues. Trimming removed 4 bases at V and 4 bases at J, with 17 bases between. Here the CDR3 reads CASSPQTYGVTEAFF. In DNA, the CDR3 is TGTGCCAGCAGCCCTCAGACATACGGGGTCACTGAAGCTTTCTTT. Drawing the rest from reference TRBV9 and TRBJ1-1, the complete variable domain is DSGVTQTPKHLITATGQRVTLRCSPRSGDLSVYWYQQSLDQGLQFLIQYYNGEERAKGNILERFSAQQFPDLHSELNLSSLELGDSALYFCASSPQTYGVTEAFFGQGTRLTVV.

The genes are TRBV19 and TRBJ1-4, with D maybe TRBD1 (5 bases). Germline CDR1 and CDR2: LNHDA and SQIVND (reference sequence). The V gene lost 3 bases and the J gene lost 8 bases, with 16 bases spanning the gap. This CDR3 has 15 residues. The CDR3 coding sequence is TGTGCCAGTAGTATTGTCGCAGGGCAGCGAGAAAAACTGTTTTTT. This encodes CASSIVAGQREKLFF.

The rearrangement joins TRBV4-1 to TRBJ2-7; the D gene is possibly TRBD1 (5 bases). V shed 1 base and J shed 0 bases, with 7 bases lying between them. The CDR3 is 14 amino acids. CDR1 is MGHRA, CDR2 YSYEKL, per germline. Here the CDR3 DNA reads TGCGCCAGCAGCCAAGTGACAGCCTCCTACGAGCAGTACTTC. It is translated as CASSQVTASYEQYF.

The chain carries TRBV29-1 and TRBJ1-1, with TRBD1 identical over 9 bases. The germline V gene encodes CDR1 SQVTM and CDR2 ANQGSEA. The CDR3 covers 13 residues. Trimming removed 6 bases from V and 3 bases from J; junction bases left unmatched: 5. Written as DNA, the CDR3 is TGCAGCGTGGACAGGGGCAGTGACACTGAAGCTTTCTTT. Translating gives CSVDRGSDTEAFF.

This chain joins TRBV6-1 and TRBJ1-1; D is possibly TRBD1 (5 bases). The CDR3 length is 13 residues. Germline V gene sequence: CDR1 MNHNS, CDR2 SASEGT. Deletions cut 4 bases from V and 2 bases from J, with 8 bases between. CDR3 sequence: CASSVTGNTEAFF. CDR3 DNA: TGTGCCAGCAGTGTAACAGGCAACACTGAAGCTTTCTTT.

This clone was observed a few times. Here the CDR3 reads CASRDREGLHF. DNA for the CDR3: TGTGCCAGCAGGGACCGAGAGGGCCTCCACTTT. The J gene is TRBJ1-6, the V gene TRBV2; D not certain. From germline, CDR1 is SNHLY and CDR2 FYNNEI. The V end lost 6 bases, the J end lost 15 bases, and 12 bases lay between the germline ends. The length of the CDR3 is 11 residues.

The gene calls are TRBV6-1 and TRBJ1-2, with 9 bases aligning to TRBD1. With V trimmed by 2 bases and J by 4 bases, 11 bases remained unmatched. The CDR3 runs 17 residues. Germline-derived CDR1 and CDR2 are MNHNS and SASEGT. The CDR3 DNA reads as TGTGCCAGCAGTGAACTCCCGGACAGGGGTACGCGCTATGGCTACACCTTC. This gives the protein CASSELPDRGTRYGYTF.

The chain uses TRBV18 and TRBJ2-7; D call uncertain. The CDR3 totals 14 residues. Germline V CDR1 and CDR2: KGHSH, LQKENI. Trimming removed 3 bases at V and 1 base at J, with 10 bases between. Here the CDR3 reads CASSPTDVSYEQYF. The CDR3 nucleotides read TGTGCCAGCTCACCCACAGACGTATCCTACGAGCAGTACTTC.

The chain employs TRBV25-1 and TRBJ1-6; 7 bases line up with TRBD1. Germline CDR1 MGHDK, CDR2 SYGVNS. V was clipped by 5 bases and J by 6 bases; unmatched bases: 10. This CDR3 has 16 amino acids. The CDR3 sequence is CASSWAGDSPNSPLHF. The CDR3 region has the DNA TGTGCCAGCAGTTGGGCAGGGGACAGCCCTAATTCACCCCTCCACTTT.

V is TRBV5-4 and J is TRBJ2-1; D might be TRBD1 (5 bases). V lost 4 bases and J 2 bases, leaving 10 bases between the germline ends. CDR3 length: 14 amino acids. Germline assignment: CDR1 SGHNT and CDR2 YYREEE (reference sequence). The CDR3 here is CASSPQGTYNEQFF. The CDR3 nucleotides are TGTGCCAGCAGCCCCCAGGGTACCTACAATGAGCAGTTCTTC.

The chain has TRBV6-5 and TRBJ2-2, with 9 bases fitting TRBD1. With 4 bases clipped from V and 2 bases from J, the junction kept 5 bases outside the gene matches. From germline, CDR1 is MNHEY and CDR2 SVGAGI. This CDR3 is 16 amino acids long. The CDR3 DNA is TGTGCCAGCAGTTCCCCGGGACAGGGTAACACCGGGGAGCTGTTTTTT. The encoded protein is CASSSPGQGNTGELFF.

The V call is TRBV15, the J call TRBJ2-5; 10 bases are a match to TRBD2. The V gene's germline CDR1 is LNHNV and CDR2 YYDKDF (reference sequence). The CDR3 contains 17 residues. The J segment lost 2 bases and the V segment lost 4 bases, leaving 10 bases of the junction unmatched. Here the CDR3 reads CATSNSGRPFGQETQYF. CDR3 sequence (DNA): TGTGCCACCAGCAATAGCGGGAGGCCCTTCGGGCAAGAGACCCAGTACTTC.

This clone came up once. The chain uses TRBV2 and TRBJ2-7, with 10 bases that match TRBD2. Per the germline V gene, CDR1 is SNHLY and CDR2 is FYNNEI. The CDR3 totals 15 residues. Trimming removed 3 bases from V and 4 bases from J; junction bases left unmatched: 6. The DNA of the CDR3 is TGTGCCAGCAGTGATCAAGCGGGAGGGCCATACGAGCAGTACTTC. Residues: CASSDQAGGPYEQYF.

The CDR3 DNA reads TGTGCCAGCAGCTTAGCGAGACTACCCTACGAGCAGTACTTC. Its translation: CASSLARLPYEQYF. V gene TRBV11-2 combines with J gene TRBJ2-7; D possibly corresponds to TRBD2 (5 bases). The length of the CDR3 is 14 residues. The germline V gene encodes CDR1 SGHAT and CDR2 FQNNGV. Trimming took off 1 base at V and 2 bases at J, with 9 bases between the two ends.

This chain links TRBV28 with TRBJ1-2; D not resolved. This CDR3 comprises 14 residues. The germline CDR1 and CDR2 sequences are MDHEN and SYDVKM. Trimming removed 3 bases from V and 10 bases from J, with 18 bases in between. In DNA, the CDR3 is TGTGCCAGCAGTTTCCAGAGGTCCCGATCCTTCTACACCTTC. It encodes CASSFQRSRSFYTF.

The J gene is TRBJ2-1, the V gene TRBV6-1; no clear D. Germline CDR1 reads MNHNS; CDR2 reads SASEGT. This CDR3 has 12 residues. Trimming cost V 7 bases and J 4 bases, with 8 bases left between them. The CDR3 reads CASNAVYNEQFF. The CDR3 DNA reads TGTGCCAGCAACGCGGTTTACAATGAGCAGTTCTTC.

The chain has TRBV27 and TRBJ2-1, with 8 bases identical to TRBD1. Germline values: CDR1 MNHEY, CDR2 SMNVEV (reference sequence). V lost 6 bases to trimming and J lost 9 bases; unmatched junction nucleotides: 19. The CDR3 contains 17 residues. CDR3 coding DNA: TGTGCCAGCAGAAGGCTAGGGACAGGAGACCAAAGGGGTGAGCAGTTCTTC. It translates to CASRRLGTGDQRGEQFF.

This chain uses TRBV7-3 with TRBJ2-2, with TRBD2 matching over 8 bases. In germline, CDR1 is SGHTA, CDR2 FQGTGA. V was clipped by 6 bases and J by 6 bases; unmatched bases: 12. The CDR3 is 16 residues long. The CDR3 sequence: CASSISGTRGSGELFF. In DNA form, the CDR3 reads TGTGCCAGCAGTATATCCGGGACTAGAGGGTCCGGGGAGCTGTTTTTT.

V usage is TRBV19 and J usage is TRBJ1-3, with D maybe TRBD1 (5 bases). Germline V gives CDR1 LNHDA, CDR2 SQIVND (reference sequence). V shed 5 bases and J shed 2 bases, with 13 bases lying between them. The CDR3 totals 15 residues. CDR3 sequence (DNA): TGTGCCAGTAGTTCCTCTCGGGGGACTGGAAACACCATATATTTT. This encodes CASSSSRGTGNTIYF.

The J gene is TRBJ2-7, the V gene TRBV5-4; 8 bases fit TRBD1. Trimming removed 4 bases from V and 3 bases from J; junction bases left unmatched: 9. The CDR3 is 15 amino acids. Per germline, CDR1 SGHNT and CDR2 YYREEE (reference sequence). The CDR3 sequence is CASSVGQGRIYEQYF. DNA of the CDR3: TGTGCCAGCAGCGTCGGACAGGGACGAATCTACGAGCAGTACTTC.

V and J are TRBV12-5 and TRBJ2-1, with D possibly matching TRBD2 (6 bases). The V gene's germline CDR1 is LGHNT and CDR2 FRNRAP. This CDR3 comprises 15 residues. Trimming left V 8 bases short and J 7 bases short, with 21 bases between. CDR3 coding DNA: TGTGCTAGTTCTTTGACCCTGGGAGCGGGTAATGAGCAGTTCTTC. Translated: CASSLTLGAGNEQFF.

The chain has TRBV11-2 and TRBJ2-5; D might be TRBD2 (5 bases). The CDR3 runs to 15 residues. Germline V CDR1 and CDR2: SGHAT, FQNNGV. The germline V and J ends were trimmed by 6 bases and 5 bases, with 19 bases remaining between them. The CDR3 DNA sequence: TGTGCCAGCAGACCCTCCTCCGGGAACCGGGAGACCCAGTACTTC. Amino acids: CASRPSSGNRETQYF.

This chain links TRBV27 with TRBJ2-1, with 13 bases matching TRBD2. V trimming: 9 bases; J trimming: 0 bases; junction bases outside the gene matches: 14. This CDR3 has 19 amino acids. Germline CDR1 reads MNHEY; CDR2 reads SMNVEV (reference sequence). CDR3 residues: CASINSGLAGTSSYNEQFF. CDR3 nucleotides: TGTGCCAGTATAAATTCGGGACTAGCGGGGACGAGCTCCTACAATGAGCAGTTCTTC.

The gene calls are TRBV7-8 and TRBJ2-5; weak D call: TRBD1 (6 bases). The last part of the DNA fits TRBJ2-7 better; the J call may be wrong. Germline CDR1 SGHVS, CDR2 FQNEAQ. The CDR3 has 15 residues. The CDR3 region has the DNA TGTGCCAGCAGCTCTACAGGGAGTAAGGCCTACGAGCAGTACTTC. This codes for CASSSTGSKAYEQYF.

The gene calls are TRBV2 and TRBJ2-3; 9 nucleotides line up with TRBD2. V trimming: 9 bases; J trimming: 6 bases; junction bases outside the gene matches: 4. This CDR3 contains 12 residues. Germline CDR1 and CDR2: SNHLY and FYNNEI. CDR3 in DNA: TGTGCCAGATCCGCGGGAGGGGATACGCAGTATTTT. Its translation is CARSAGGDTQYF.

CDR3 amino acids: CASEHRITTNEKLFF. The CDR3 DNA follows: TGTGCCAGTGAGCACAGGATAACAACTAATGAAAAACTGTTTTTT. V usage is TRBV6-1 and J usage is TRBJ1-4, with a tentative D call TRBD1 (5 bases). This CDR3 comprises 15 residues. The germline CDR1 and CDR2 sequences are MNHNS and SASEGT. V shed 9 bases and J shed 0 bases, with 14 bases lying between them.